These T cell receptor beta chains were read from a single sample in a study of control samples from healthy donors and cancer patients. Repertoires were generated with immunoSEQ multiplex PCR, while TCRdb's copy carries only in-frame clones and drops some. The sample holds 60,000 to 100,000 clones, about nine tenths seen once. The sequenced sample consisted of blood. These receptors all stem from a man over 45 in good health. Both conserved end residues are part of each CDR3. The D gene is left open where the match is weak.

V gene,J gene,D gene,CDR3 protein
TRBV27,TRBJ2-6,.,CASSKREFGANVLTF
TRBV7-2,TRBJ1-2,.,CASSLTHRTANYGYTF
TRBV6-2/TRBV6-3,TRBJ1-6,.,CASSYSFRAYNSPLHF
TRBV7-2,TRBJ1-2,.,CASSFGGVYYGYTF
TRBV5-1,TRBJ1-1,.,CASSGSQNLNTEAFF
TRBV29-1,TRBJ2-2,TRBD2,CSVELAGDNTGELFF
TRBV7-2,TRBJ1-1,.,CASSLAAESEFEAFF
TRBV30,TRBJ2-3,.,CAWTGISTDTQYF
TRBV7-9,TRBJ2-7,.,CASSLELETYEQYF
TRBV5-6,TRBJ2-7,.,CASSLEQGLTYEQYF
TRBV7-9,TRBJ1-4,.,CASSLAAAATNEKLFF
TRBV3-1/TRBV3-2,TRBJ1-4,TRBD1,CASSQASQGGGEKLFF
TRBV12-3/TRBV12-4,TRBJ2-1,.,CASSPSDNNEQFF
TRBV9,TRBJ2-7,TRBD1,CASSVGQGVSYEQYF
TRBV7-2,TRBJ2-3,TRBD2,CASSSSGEGSTDTQYF
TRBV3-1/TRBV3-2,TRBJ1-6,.,CASSQSGNSPLHF
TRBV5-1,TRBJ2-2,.,CASSDRYRGPGELFF
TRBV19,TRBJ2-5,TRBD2,CASSPSGTSFLAQYF
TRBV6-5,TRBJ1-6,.,CASSRNRDSPLHF
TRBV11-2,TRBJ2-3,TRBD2,CASSANPGLAARYTQYF
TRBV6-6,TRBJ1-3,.,CASRSSGTGSGNTIYF
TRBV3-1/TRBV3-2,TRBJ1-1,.,CASSYSWGGANTEAFF
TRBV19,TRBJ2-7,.,CASGESSYEQYF
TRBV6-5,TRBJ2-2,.,CASSYSLGASGELFF
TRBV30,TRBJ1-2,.,CAWSVGFLPANGYTF
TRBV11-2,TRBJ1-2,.,CASSLEQQDYYGYTF
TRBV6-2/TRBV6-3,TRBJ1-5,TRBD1,CASSTDRVSNQPQHF
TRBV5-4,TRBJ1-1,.,CASSLDNYGNTEAFF
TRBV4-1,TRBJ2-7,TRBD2,CASSQASSGAYEQYF
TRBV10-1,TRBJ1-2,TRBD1,CASGDSSYGYTF
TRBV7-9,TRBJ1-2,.,CASSLPWRNYGYTF
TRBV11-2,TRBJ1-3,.,CASSLDLRNTIYF
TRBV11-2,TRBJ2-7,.,CASSRRMAGGVDEQYF
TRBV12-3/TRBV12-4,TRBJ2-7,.,CASRQSYEQYF
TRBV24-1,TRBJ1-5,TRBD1,CATQQQGMDQPQHF
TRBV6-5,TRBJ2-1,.,CASSYGPTYNEQFF
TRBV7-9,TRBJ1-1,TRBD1,CASSPGQGVENTEAFF
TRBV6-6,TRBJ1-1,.,CASSWLAEAFF
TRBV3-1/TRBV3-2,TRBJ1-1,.,CASRNQANTEAFF
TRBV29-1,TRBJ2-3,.,CSVFNPTGALSTDTQYF
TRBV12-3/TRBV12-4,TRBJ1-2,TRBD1,CASSGTGTYGYTF
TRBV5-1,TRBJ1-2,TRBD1,CASRDGTWDRENYGYTF
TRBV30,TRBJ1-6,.,CAWSVLGRFSSYNSPLHF
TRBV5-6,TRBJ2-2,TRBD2,CASSWGGWAGELFF
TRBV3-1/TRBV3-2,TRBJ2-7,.,CASSQEGQGLAYEQYF